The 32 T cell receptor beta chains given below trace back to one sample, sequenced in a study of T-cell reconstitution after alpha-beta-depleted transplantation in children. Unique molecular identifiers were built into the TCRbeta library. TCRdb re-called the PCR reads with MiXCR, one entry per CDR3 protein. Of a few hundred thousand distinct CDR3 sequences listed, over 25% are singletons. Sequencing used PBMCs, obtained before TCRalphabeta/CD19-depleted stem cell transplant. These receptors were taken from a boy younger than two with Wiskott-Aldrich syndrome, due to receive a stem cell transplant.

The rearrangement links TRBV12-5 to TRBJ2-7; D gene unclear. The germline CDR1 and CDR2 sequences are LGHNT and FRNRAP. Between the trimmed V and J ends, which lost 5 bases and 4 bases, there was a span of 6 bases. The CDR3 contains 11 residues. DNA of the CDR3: TGTGCTAGTGGTGCCGAATACGAGCAGTACTTC. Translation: CASGAEYEQYF.

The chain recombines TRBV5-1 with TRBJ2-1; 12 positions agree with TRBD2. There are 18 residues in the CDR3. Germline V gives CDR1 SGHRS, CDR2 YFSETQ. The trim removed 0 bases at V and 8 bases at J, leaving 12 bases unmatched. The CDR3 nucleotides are TGCGCCAGCAGCTTGGGGAGACTAGCGGGAGCGGTAGTGGATGAGCAGTTCTTC. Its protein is CASSLGRLAGAVVDEQFF.

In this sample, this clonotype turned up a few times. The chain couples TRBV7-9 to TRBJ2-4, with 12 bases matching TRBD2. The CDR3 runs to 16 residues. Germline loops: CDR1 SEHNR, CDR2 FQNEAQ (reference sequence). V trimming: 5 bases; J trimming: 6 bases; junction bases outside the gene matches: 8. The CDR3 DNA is TGTGCCAGCAGCGCCCGACTAGCGGGAGCCGGAAACATTCAGTACTTC. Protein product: CASSARLAGAGNIQYF.

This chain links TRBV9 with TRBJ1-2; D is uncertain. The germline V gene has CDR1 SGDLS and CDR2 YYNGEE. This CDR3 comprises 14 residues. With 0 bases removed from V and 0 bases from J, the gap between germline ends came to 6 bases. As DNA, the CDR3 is TGTGCCAGCAGCGTAGTTGGAGCTAACTATGGCTACACCTTC. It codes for CASSVVGANYGYTF.

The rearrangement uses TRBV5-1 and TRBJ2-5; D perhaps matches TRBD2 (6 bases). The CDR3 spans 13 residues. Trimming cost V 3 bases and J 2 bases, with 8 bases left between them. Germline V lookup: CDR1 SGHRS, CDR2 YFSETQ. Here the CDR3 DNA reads TGCGCCAGCAGCTGGGACTTGCAAGAGACCCAGTACTTC. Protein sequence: CASSWDLQETQYF.

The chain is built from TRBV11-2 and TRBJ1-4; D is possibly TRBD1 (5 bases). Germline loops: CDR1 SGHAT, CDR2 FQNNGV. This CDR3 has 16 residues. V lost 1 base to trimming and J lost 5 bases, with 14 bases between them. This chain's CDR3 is CASSLANRRLNEKLFF. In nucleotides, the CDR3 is TGTGCCAGCAGCTTAGCAAACAGGCGATTGAATGAAAAACTGTTTTTT.

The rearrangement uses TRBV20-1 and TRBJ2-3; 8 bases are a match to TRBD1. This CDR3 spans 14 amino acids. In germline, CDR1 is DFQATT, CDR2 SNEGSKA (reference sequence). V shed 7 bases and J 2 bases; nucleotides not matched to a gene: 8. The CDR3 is CSVKGTGPTDTQYF. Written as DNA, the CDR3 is TGCAGTGTTAAGGGGACAGGCCCCACAGATACGCAGTATTTT.

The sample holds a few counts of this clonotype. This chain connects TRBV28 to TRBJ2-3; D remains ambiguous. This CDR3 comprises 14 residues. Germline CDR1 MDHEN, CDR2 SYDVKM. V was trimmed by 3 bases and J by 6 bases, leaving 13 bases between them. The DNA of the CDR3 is TGTGCCAGCAGTTTCCGGGCTGGCAGCGATACGCAGTATTTT. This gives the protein CASSFRAGSDTQYF.

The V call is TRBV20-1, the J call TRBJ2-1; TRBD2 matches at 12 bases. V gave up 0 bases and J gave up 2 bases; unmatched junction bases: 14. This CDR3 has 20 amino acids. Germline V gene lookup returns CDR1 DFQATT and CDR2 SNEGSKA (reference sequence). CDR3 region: CSARDQGRTSGIPAYNEQFF. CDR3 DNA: TGCAGTGCTAGAGATCAGGGGAGGACTAGCGGGATTCCCGCCTACAATGAGCAGTTCTTC.

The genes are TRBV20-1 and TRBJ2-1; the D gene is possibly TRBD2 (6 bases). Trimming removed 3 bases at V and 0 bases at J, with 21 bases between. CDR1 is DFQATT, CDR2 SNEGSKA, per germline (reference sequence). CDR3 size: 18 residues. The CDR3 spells CSASTRFGRESSYNEQFF. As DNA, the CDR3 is TGCAGTGCTAGTACGCGTTTTGGTCGGGAGAGCTCCTACAATGAGCAGTTCTTC.

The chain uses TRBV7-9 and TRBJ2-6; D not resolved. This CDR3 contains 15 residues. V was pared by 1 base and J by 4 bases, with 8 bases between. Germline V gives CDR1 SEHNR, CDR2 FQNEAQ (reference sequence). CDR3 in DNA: TGTGCCAGCAGCTTAGGCGTCGGCGGGGCCAACGTCCTGACTTTC. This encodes CASSLGVGGANVLTF.

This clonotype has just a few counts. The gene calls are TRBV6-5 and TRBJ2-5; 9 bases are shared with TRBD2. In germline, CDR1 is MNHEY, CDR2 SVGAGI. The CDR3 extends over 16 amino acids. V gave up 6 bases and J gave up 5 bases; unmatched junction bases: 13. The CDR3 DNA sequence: TGTGCCAGCAGGTTGACTAGCGGAAGGGGTGCGGAGACCCAGTACTTC. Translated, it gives CASRLTSGRGAETQYF.

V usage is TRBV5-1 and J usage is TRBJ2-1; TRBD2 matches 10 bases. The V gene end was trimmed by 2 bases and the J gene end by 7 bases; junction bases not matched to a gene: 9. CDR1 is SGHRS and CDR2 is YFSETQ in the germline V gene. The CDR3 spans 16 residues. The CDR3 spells CASSFLLAGVDNEQFF. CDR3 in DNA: TGCGCCAGCAGCTTTCTCCTAGCGGGAGTCGATAATGAGCAGTTCTTC.

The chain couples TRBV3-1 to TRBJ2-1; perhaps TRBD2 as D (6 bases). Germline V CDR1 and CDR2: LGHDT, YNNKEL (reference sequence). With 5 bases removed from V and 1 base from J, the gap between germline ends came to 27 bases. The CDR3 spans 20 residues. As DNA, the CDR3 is TGTGCCAGCAGCACGATAACGAGACTAGTCAAAACTACGTCCTACAATGAGCAGTTCTTC. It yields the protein CASSTITRLVKTTSYNEQFF.

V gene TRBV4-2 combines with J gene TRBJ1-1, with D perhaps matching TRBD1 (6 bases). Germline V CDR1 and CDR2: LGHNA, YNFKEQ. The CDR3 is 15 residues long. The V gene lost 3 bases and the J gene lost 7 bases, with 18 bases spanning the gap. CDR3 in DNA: TGTGCCAGCAGCCAGGAAAGCAGGGGCGGTGGTGAAGCTTTCTTT. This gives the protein CASSQESRGGGEAFF.

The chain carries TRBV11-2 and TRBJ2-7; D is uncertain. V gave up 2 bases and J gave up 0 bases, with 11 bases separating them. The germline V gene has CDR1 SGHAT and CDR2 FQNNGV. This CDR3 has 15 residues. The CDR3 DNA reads TGTGCCAGCAGCTTAAGGGCGACCGTCTCCTACGAGCAGTACTTC. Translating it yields CASSLRATVSYEQYF.

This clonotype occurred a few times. CDR3 DNA: TGCAGTGCTTCCCGGGCTAGCGGGATAACCTACGAGCAGTACTTC. This encodes CSASRASGITYEQYF. The chain links TRBV20-1 to TRBJ2-7, with 9 bases matching TRBD2. The CDR3 extends over 15 amino acids. V trimming: 5 bases; J trimming: 2 bases; junction bases outside the gene matches: 10. Germline values: CDR1 DFQATT, CDR2 SNEGSKA (reference sequence).

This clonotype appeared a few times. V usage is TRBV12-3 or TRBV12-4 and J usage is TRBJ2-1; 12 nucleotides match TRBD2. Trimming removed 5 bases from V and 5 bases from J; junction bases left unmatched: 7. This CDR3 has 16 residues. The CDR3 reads CASSGRTSGINNEQFF. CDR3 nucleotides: TGTGCCAGCAGTGGGAGGACTAGCGGGATCAACAATGAGCAGTTCTTC.

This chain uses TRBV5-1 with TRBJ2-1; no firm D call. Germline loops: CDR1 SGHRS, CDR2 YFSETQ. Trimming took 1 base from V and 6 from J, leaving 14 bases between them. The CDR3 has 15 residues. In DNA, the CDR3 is TGCGCCAGCAGCTTGCTTCGGGCCGAACCCAATGAGCAGTTCTTC. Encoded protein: CASSLLRAEPNEQFF.

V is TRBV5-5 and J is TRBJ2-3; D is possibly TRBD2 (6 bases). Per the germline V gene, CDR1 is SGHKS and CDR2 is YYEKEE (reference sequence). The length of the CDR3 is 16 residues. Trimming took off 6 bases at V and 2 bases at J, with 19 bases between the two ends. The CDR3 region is CASTPMTGEHTDTQYF. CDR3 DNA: TGTGCCAGCACCCCCATGACGGGAGAACACACAGATACGCAGTATTTT.

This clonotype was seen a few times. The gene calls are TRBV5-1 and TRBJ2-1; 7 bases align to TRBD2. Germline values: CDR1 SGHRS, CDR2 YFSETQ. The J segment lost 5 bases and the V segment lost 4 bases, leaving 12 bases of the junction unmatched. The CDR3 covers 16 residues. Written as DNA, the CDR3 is TGCGCCAGCAGCCCCCGAGGCGGGGGATCAAACAATGAGCAGTTCTTC. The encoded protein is CASSPRGGGSNNEQFF.

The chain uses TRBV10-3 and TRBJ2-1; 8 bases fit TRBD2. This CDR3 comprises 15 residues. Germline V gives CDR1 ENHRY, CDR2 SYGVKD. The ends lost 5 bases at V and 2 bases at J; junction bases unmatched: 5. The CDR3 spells CAISQRETPYNEQFF. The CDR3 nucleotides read TGTGCCATCAGTCAGCGGGAGACGCCCTACAATGAGCAGTTCTTC.

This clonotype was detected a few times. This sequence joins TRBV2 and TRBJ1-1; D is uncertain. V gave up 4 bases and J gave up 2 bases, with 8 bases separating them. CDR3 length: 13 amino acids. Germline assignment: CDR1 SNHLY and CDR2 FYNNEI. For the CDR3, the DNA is TGTGCCAGCAGTGGGAACATTAACACTGAAGCTTTCTTT. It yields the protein CASSGNINTEAFF.

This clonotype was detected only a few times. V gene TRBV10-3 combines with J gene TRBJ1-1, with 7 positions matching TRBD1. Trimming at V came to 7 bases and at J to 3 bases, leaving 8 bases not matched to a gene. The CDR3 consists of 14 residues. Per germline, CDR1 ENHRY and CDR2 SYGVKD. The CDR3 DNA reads TGTGCCATCAAGACAGGGTCGGGGGACACTGAAGCTTTCTTT. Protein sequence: CAIKTGSGDTEAFF.

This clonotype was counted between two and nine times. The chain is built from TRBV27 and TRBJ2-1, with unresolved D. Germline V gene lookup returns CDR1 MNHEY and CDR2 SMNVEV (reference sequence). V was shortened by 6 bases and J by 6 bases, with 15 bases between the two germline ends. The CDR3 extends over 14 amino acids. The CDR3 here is CASSRPARGNEQFF. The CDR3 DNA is TGTGCCAGCAGCCGCCCGGCAAGAGGCAATGAGCAGTTCTTC.

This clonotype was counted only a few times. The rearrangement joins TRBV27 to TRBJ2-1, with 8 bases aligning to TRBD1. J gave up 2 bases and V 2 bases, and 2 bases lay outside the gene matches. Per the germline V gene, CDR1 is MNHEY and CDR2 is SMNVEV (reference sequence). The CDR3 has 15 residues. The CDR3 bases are TGTGCCAGCAGTTTAGGCAGGGGGCCCTACAATGAGCAGTTCTTC. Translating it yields CASSLGRGPYNEQFF.

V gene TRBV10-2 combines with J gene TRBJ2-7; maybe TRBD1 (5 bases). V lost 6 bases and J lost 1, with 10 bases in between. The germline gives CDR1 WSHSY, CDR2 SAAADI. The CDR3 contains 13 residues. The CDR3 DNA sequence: TGCGCCAGCAGGGCCCAGGGTTCCTACGAGCAGTACTTC. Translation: CASRAQGSYEQYF.

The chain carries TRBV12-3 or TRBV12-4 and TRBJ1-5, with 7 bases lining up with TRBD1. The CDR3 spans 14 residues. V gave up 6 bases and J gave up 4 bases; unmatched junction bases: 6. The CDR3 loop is CASRATGENQPQHF. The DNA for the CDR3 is TGTGCCAGCAGGGCAACAGGGGAAAATCAGCCCCAGCATTTT.

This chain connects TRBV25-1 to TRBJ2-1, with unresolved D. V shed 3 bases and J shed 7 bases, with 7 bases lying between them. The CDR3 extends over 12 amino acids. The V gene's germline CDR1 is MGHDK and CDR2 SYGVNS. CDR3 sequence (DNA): TGTGCCAGCAGTGACAACTCGAATGAGCAGTTCTTC. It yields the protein CASSDNSNEQFF.

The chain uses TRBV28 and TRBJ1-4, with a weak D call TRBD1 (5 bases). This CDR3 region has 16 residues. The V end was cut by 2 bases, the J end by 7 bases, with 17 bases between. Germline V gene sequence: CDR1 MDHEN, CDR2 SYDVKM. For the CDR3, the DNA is TGTGCCAGCAGTTTAAAGTTTTCGGGGACGGGTGAAAAACTGTTTTTT. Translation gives CASSLKFSGTGEKLFF. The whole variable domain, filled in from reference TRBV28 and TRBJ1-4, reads DVKVTQSSRYLVKRTGEKVFLECVQDMDHENMFWYRQDPGLGLRLIYFSYDVKMKEKGDIPEGYSVSREKKERFSLILESASTNQTSMYLCASSLKFSGTGEKLFFGSGTQLSVL.

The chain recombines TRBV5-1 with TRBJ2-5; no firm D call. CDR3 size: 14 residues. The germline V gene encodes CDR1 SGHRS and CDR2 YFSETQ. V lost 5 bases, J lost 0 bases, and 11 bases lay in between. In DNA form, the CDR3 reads TGCGCCAGCAGTCCTAGGGCTCACCAAGAGACCCAGTACTTC. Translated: CASSPRAHQETQYF.

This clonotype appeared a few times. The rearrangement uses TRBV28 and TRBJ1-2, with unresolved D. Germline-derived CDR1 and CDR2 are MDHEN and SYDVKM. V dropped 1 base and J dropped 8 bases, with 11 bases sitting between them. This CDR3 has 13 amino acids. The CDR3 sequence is CASSLFGGRGYTF. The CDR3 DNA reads TGTGCCAGCAGTTTATTCGGCGGACGGGGCTACACCTTC.